What follows describes a single T cell receptor beta chain. The DNA is left out, because the CDR3 cannot be placed on it with certainty; the CDR3 is given as TCRdb lists it. Both ends counted, the CDR3 spans 17 residues. Per the germline V gene, CDR1 is MNHEY and CDR2 is SMNVEV (reference sequence). TCRdb's copy holds only in-frame clones and misses some; the assay was immunoSEQ multiplex PCR. The sample contains 300,000 to 400,000 clones, 80% to 90% of which appear only once. The data originate from a study of blood T cell repertoires in COVID-19. Sequencing used peripheral blood. This chain uses TRBV27 with TRBJ2-7; the table's D call, TRBD2, was not checked against the DNA. This clonotype originated in a woman aged 60-75 years with COVID-19, enrolled during active disease. CDR3 protein: CASSSSPLAGEGYEQYF.